The 19 T cell receptor beta chains below all came from one sample that was sequenced in a study of blood T cell repertoires in COVID-19. Clones were sequenced by immunoSEQ multiplex PCR, and TCRdb holds only the in-frame ones, with some missing. The sample has almost 250,000 clones, roughly 85% seen once. The sample taken for sequencing was PBMCs or T cells enriched from blood (not recorded which). These receptors came from a woman aged 45-65 years with acute COVID-19.

The chain recombines TRBV5-1 with TRBJ2-1; TRBD2 matches 7 bases. The V gene end was trimmed by 0 bases and the J gene end by 3 bases; junction bases not matched to a gene: 3. Germline V lookup: CDR1 SGHRS, CDR2 YFSETQ. The CDR3 covers 15 residues. CDR3 sequence (DNA): TGCGCCAGCAGCTTGGTACGGGGGGTCTACAATGAGCAGTTCTTC. Its translation is CASSLVRGVYNEQFF.

The chain carries TRBV4-3 and TRBJ1-1; no clear D. V was shortened by 0 bases and J by 7 bases, with 15 bases between the two germline ends. This CDR3 region has 15 residues. Germline CDR1 is LGHNA and CDR2 is YSLEER. For the CDR3, the DNA is TGCGCCAGCAGCCAAGATCTGCGAGGACTGGATGAAGCTTTCTTT. Translated: CASSQDLRGLDEAFF.

The V call is TRBV19, the J call TRBJ1-5; no definite D call. Per the germline V gene, CDR1 is LNHDA and CDR2 is SQIVND (reference sequence). CDR3 length equals 13 residues. V was clipped by 5 bases and J by 4 bases, with 9 bases between them. The CDR3 DNA follows: TGTGCCAGTAGTCCTCGGGTGAATCAGCCCCAGCATTTT. As protein: CASSPRVNQPQHF.

This clone was detected only a few times. As DNA, the CDR3 is TGTGCCAGTAGGGTCAACAGGGATCAGGGCTACACCTTC. Translating gives CASRVNRDQGYTF. The chain carries TRBV19 and TRBJ1-2, with D perhaps TRBD1 (6 bases). Germline loops: CDR1 LNHDA, CDR2 SQIVND (reference sequence). The CDR3 runs to 13 residues. V was pared by 6 bases and J by 8 bases, with 16 bases between.

The chain links TRBV5-6 to TRBJ2-7; 8 nucleotides agree with TRBD2. The CDR3 totals 15 residues. CDR1 is SGHDT, CDR2 YYEEEE, per germline. Trimming took 0 bases from V and 3 from J; bases not matched to a gene: 5. In DNA form, the CDR3 reads TGTGCCAGCAGCTTGGTGGGCGGGGGGATCTACGAGCAGTACTTC. This gives the protein CASSLVGGGIYEQYF. The whole variable domain, remainder taken from reference TRBV5-6 and TRBJ2-7, is DAGVTQSPTHLIKTRGQQVTLRCSPKSGHDTVSWYQQALGQGPQFIFQYYEEEERQRGNFPDRFSGHQFPNYSSELNVNALLLGDSALYLCASSLVGGGIYEQYFGPGTRLTVT.

Worth noting for this clone: Other DNA sequences from this sample encode an identical CDR3 as well. CDR3 DNA sequence: TGTGCCAGCAGCAGCGGAGGGGGCTACACCTTC. Translating gives CASSSGGGYTF. V gene TRBV12-3 or TRBV12-4 combines with J gene TRBJ1-2; no firm D call. V was shortened by 6 bases and J by 8 bases, with 10 bases between the two germline ends. The CDR3 has 11 amino acids.

The J gene is TRBJ1-2, the V gene TRBV19; D not resolved. V was trimmed by 1 base and J by 2 bases, leaving 5 bases between them. The CDR3 length is 13 residues. Germline-derived CDR1 and CDR2 are LNHDA and SQIVND (reference sequence). The DNA of the CDR3 is TGTGCCAGTAGTATAGGAGAGAACTATGGCTACACCTTC. It is translated as CASSIGENYGYTF.

The rearrangement joins TRBV12-3 or TRBV12-4 to TRBJ1-1; D is ambiguous. The V end lost 5 bases, the J end lost 0 bases, and 7 bases lay between the germline ends. The CDR3 extends over 13 amino acids. CDR3 DNA sequence: TGTGCCAGCAGTGGCCGGGTGAACACTGAAGCTTTCTTT. This codes for CASSGRVNTEAFF.

Comments on this clone: This same CDR3 is encoded by further DNA sequences in the sample. V is TRBV7-9 and J is TRBJ1-2, with 7 nucleotides matching TRBD1. V lost 1 base, J lost 8 bases, and 4 bases stayed unmatched. Germline V gene data show CDR1 as SEHNR and CDR2 as FQNEAQ (reference sequence). CDR3 length: 13 amino acids. This CDR3 is CASSLDGGGGYTF. The CDR3 DNA reads TGTGCCAGCAGCTTAGATGGAGGGGGCGGCTACACCTTC.

This chain joins TRBV7-3 and TRBJ1-1; D might be TRBD1 (6 bases). CDR1 and CDR2 (germline): SGHTA, FQGTGA. V was pared by 5 bases and J by 4 bases, with 17 bases between. CDR3 size: 15 residues. As DNA, the CDR3 is TGTGCCAGCAGCCCAGGGGCCCTCGGTGGCACTGAAGCTTTCTTT. This codes for CASSPGALGGTEAFF.

The rearrangement joins TRBV30 to TRBJ2-5, with 14 bases aligning to TRBD2. Germline CDR1 is GTSNPN and CDR2 is SVGIG (reference sequence). The CDR3 is made up of 15 amino acids. Trimming cost V 3 bases and J 4 bases; bases outside gene matches: 4. CDR3 amino acids: CAWRTGTSGRETQYF. CDR3 DNA sequence: TGTGCCTGGAGAACCGGGACTAGCGGGAGAGAGACCCAGTACTTC.

The chain links TRBV10-1 to TRBJ2-3; 11 nucleotides line up with TRBD2. This CDR3 region has 15 residues. Trimming removed 3 bases from V and 9 bases from J; junction bases left unmatched: 8. CDR1 and CDR2 from the germline V gene are WNHNN and SYGVQD (reference sequence). The CDR3 spells CASSELAGALGTQYF. DNA for the CDR3: TGCGCCAGCAGTGAACTAGCGGGGGCCCTCGGAACGCAGTATTTT.

The chain joins TRBV10-3 to TRBJ1-3; TRBD1 matches at 7 bases. V was clipped by 4 bases and J by 4 bases; unmatched bases: 7. The CDR3 extends over 15 amino acids. Germline V gives CDR1 ENHRY, CDR2 SYGVKD. The CDR3 nucleotides read TGTGCCATCAGTGGGGCGACAGGGAAAGGAAACACCATATATTTT. Its translation is CAISGATGKGNTIYF.

This clone was counted a few times. V is TRBV14 and J is TRBJ2-7; D uncertain. The CDR3 spans 12 residues. Trimming shortened V by 4 bases and J by 0 bases, and 4 bases separated the two germline ends. Looked up from germline, CDR1 is SGHDN and CDR2 is FVKESK. The DNA for the CDR3 is TGTGCCAGCAGCCTGAGCTCCTACGAGCAGTACTTC. As protein: CASSLSSYEQYF.

The genes are TRBV18 and TRBJ1-6; TRBD1 agrees at 9 bases. CDR3 length: 16 amino acids. V shed 5 bases and J 9 bases; nucleotides not matched to a gene: 11. CDR1 is KGHSH, CDR2 LQKENI, per germline. The chain's CDR3 is CASSMLPRDRVSPLHF. As DNA, the CDR3 is TGTGCCAGCTCAATGCTCCCCCGGGACAGGGTTTCACCCCTCCACTTT.

The gene calls are TRBV5-6 and TRBJ1-3; no definite D call. CDR1 is SGHDT and CDR2 is YYEEEE in the germline V gene. Trimming stripped 4 bases from V and 2 bases from J, with 10 bases between. The CDR3 consists of 14 residues. CDR3 coding DNA: TGTGCCAGCAGCCCACCGGAGGCTGGAAACACCATATATTTT. Protein: CASSPPEAGNTIYF.

The V gene is TRBV19, the J gene TRBJ1-5, with TRBD1 matching 7 bases. The CDR3 length is 15 residues. CDR1 is LNHDA, CDR2 SQIVND, per germline (reference sequence). Trimming took 3 bases from V and 3 from J; bases not matched to a gene: 5. The CDR3 spells CASSIPGQLNQPQHF. The DNA of the CDR3 is TGTGCCAGTAGTATTCCGGGACAGCTCAATCAGCCCCAGCATTTT.

The chain combines TRBV6-6 with TRBJ1-1, with no clear D. Trimming removed 5 bases from V and 5 bases from J, with 18 bases in between. Looked up from germline, CDR1 is MNHNY and CDR2 is SVGAGI (reference sequence). This CDR3 has 15 residues. This chain's CDR3 is CASSDPKRGITEAFF. CDR3 sequence (DNA): TGTGCCAGCAGTGACCCCAAACGGGGAATTACTGAAGCTTTCTTT.

The J gene is TRBJ1-1, the V gene TRBV9; TRBD1 aligns across 8 bases. The CDR3 spans 13 residues. The germline gives CDR1 SGDLS, CDR2 YYNGEE. Losses at the gene ends were 0 bases for V and 6 bases for J; bases not matched to a gene: 1. CDR3: CASSVGTGSEAFF. For the CDR3, the DNA is TGTGCCAGCAGCGTAGGGACAGGGTCTGAAGCTTTCTTT.